Only one count was recorded for the clone carrying this T cell receptor beta chain. These data are taken from a study of blood T cell repertoires in COVID-19. Study at large: Collection of acute and convalescent COVID-19 samples took place in the United States, Italy and Spain. PBMCs, B-cell-depleted T cells, or T cells provided the cDNA or gDNA that made up the material.

The CDR3 spans 15 residues. Trimming removed 2 bases from V and 10 bases from J; junction bases left unmatched: 5. The germline V gene encodes CDR1 MGHRA and CDR2 YSYEKL. Original handling: Amplification from reference gene primers served as the basis for estimated nucleated cell counts. TCRdb keeps only in-frame clones here, not all; method: immunoSEQ multiplex PCR. The V and J calls and clone size come from that table; D and trimming were worked out from the DNA. Among approximately 260,000 clones listed, approximately 85% were seen once. The V call is TRBV4-1, the J call TRBJ2-1; TRBD2 aligns across 13 bases. This TCR was recovered from a woman in her sixties or seventies with active or convalescent COVID-19. The sequenced sample was peripheral blood. CDR3 in amino acids: CASSQTSGGAPEQFF. The DNA of the CDR3 is TGCGCCAGCAGCCAAACTAGCGGGGGGGCACCCGAGCAGTTCTTC.